The clone carrying this TCR beta chain has a handful of counts. Its antigen is as yet unknown. This entry is derived from a study of T cell repertoires in cytomegalovirus infection. Study as a whole: Both CMV infection and a matching HLA type were indicated by public TCR beta signatures.

This CDR3 region has 13 residues. CDR1 and CDR2 from the germline V gene are MDHEN and SYDVKM. Whole-study results and caveats: Dominant in the ex vivo response were TCR beta clonotypes restricted by HLA-C and specific for CMV. Carriage of CMV together with the relevant HLA was identifiable through cumulative public TCR beta family frequency.

MiXCR, applied by TCRdb to the reads, yields one record per CDR3 protein. The table records about 740,000 distinct CDR3 sequences, approximately 34% of them present only once. Sequencing used PBMCs. The chain is built from TRBV28 and TRBJ2-7; no clear D gene. This clonotype was obtained from a human donor in good health (CMV status not recorded). Some clones in this sample may be carry-over from other donors' samples. DNA for the CDR3: TGTGCTGTCTCTAGGGAAAGAGGCTACGAGCAGTACTTC. Protein: CAVSRERGYEQYF.